A selection of T cell receptor beta chains follows, all from one sample in a study of T cell repertoires in cytomegalovirus infection. These receptors' targets are unknown. TCRdb redid the calling of the reads with MiXCR, one entry per CDR3 protein. Here the sample spans approximately 310,000 distinct CDR3 sequences, 20% to 30% being singletons. The source was cultured PBMCs, collected from culture after CMV antigen stimulation. These receptors were taken from a human donor in good health (CMV status not recorded). Some clones in this sample may be carry-over from other donors' samples. Both conserved end residues are part of each CDR3. Fields, in order: clone size, J gene, D gene, V gene, CDR3 protein, CDR3 DNA. The D gene is left open where the match is weak. Size is omitted from some rows. Given values are once, few, many or a class for expanded clones.

clone_size: -; j_call: TRBJ2-4; d_call: TRBD1; v_call: TRBV7-9; cdr3_aa: CASSQDGGQENIQYF; cdr3_nt: TGTGCCAGCAGCCAAGACGGGGGACAGGAAAACATTCAGTACTTC
clone_size: many; j_call: TRBJ2-5; d_call: -; v_call: TRBV5-1; cdr3_aa: CASSPTGTAQETQYF; cdr3_nt: TGCGCCAGCAGCCCAACCGGGACTGCTCAAGAGACCCAGTACTTC
clone_size: -; j_call: TRBJ2-1; d_call: -; v_call: TRBV7-9; cdr3_aa: CASRTPTKGPFYNEQFF; cdr3_nt: TGTGCCAGCAGGACCCCGACTAAGGGACCGTTCTACAATGAGCAGTTCTTC
clone_size: -; j_call: TRBJ2-7; d_call: -; v_call: TRBV29-1; cdr3_aa: CSVMIRAGPLSYEQYF; cdr3_nt: TGCAGCGTTATGATTCGGGCAGGGCCCCTCTCCTACGAGCAGTACTTC
clone_size: few; j_call: TRBJ2-1; d_call: -; v_call: TRBV7-2; cdr3_aa: CASSPTISNEQFF; cdr3_nt: TGTGCCAGCAGCCCGACGATCTCCAATGAGCAGTTCTTC
clone_size: few; j_call: TRBJ2-1; d_call: TRBD2; v_call: TRBV7-2; cdr3_aa: CASSSDSGRNFNEQFF; cdr3_nt: TGTGCCAGCAGCTCGGATAGCGGGAGGAATTTCAATGAGCAGTTCTTC
clone_size: few; j_call: TRBJ1-5; d_call: -; v_call: TRBV7-8; cdr3_aa: CASSATPLGSNQPQHF; cdr3_nt: TGTGCCAGCAGCGCCACTCCCCTTGGAAGCAATCAGCCCCAGCATTTT
clone_size: -; j_call: TRBJ2-2; d_call: -; v_call: TRBV7-2; cdr3_aa: CASSPGPGGTGELFF; cdr3_nt: TGTGCCAGCAGCCCCGGCCCGGGCGGGACCGGGGAGCTGTTTTTT
clone_size: many; j_call: TRBJ2-3; d_call: TRBD1; v_call: TRBV7-2; cdr3_aa: CASSLARTGSGADTQYF; cdr3_nt: TGTGCCAGCAGCTTAGCCAGGACAGGGTCCGGGGCAGATACGCAGTATTTT
clone_size: -; j_call: TRBJ2-1; d_call: -; v_call: TRBV29-1; cdr3_aa: CSGDTNYNEQFF; cdr3_nt: TGCAGCGGGGACACAAATTACAATGAGCAGTTCTTC
clone_size: -; j_call: TRBJ1-2; d_call: -; v_call: TRBV19; cdr3_aa: CASSIGRGINYGYTF; cdr3_nt: TGTGCCAGTAGTATCGGACGGGGGATTAACTATGGCTACACCTTC
clone_size: few; j_call: TRBJ1-1; d_call: -; v_call: TRBV28; cdr3_aa: CASSFRTANTEAFF; cdr3_nt: TGTGCCAGCAGTTTTCGGACAGCTAACACTGAAGCTTTCTTT
clone_size: few; j_call: TRBJ2-1; d_call: TRBD2; v_call: TRBV14; cdr3_aa: CASSQVFGLAGVYNEQFF; cdr3_nt: TGTGCCAGCAGCCAAGTGTTCGGGCTAGCGGGAGTGTACAATGAGCAGTTCTTC
clone_size: many; j_call: TRBJ2-2; d_call: TRBD2; v_call: TRBV7-2; cdr3_aa: CASSIIAGGGELFF; cdr3_nt: TGTGCCAGCAGCATCATAGCGGGAGGGGGGGAGCTGTTTTTT
clone_size: -; j_call: TRBJ2-1; d_call: TRBD2; v_call: TRBV7-3; cdr3_aa: CASSLTASGAPYNEQFF; cdr3_nt: TGTGCCAGCAGCTTAACAGCTAGCGGGGCCCCCTACAATGAGCAGTTCTTC
clone_size: -; j_call: TRBJ1-1; d_call: -; v_call: TRBV6-2/TRBV6-3; cdr3_aa: CASSLGVGRAFF; cdr3_nt: TGTGCCAGCAGTTTAGGCGTGGGGAGGGCTTTCTTT
clone_size: many; j_call: TRBJ1-4; d_call: TRBD1; v_call: TRBV7-2; cdr3_aa: CASSSGDRGGTNEKLFF; cdr3_nt: TGTGCCAGCAGCTCCGGAGACAGGGGAGGAACTAATGAAAAACTGTTTTTT
clone_size: many; j_call: TRBJ2-3; d_call: -; v_call: TRBV7-2; cdr3_aa: CASSLEGASTDTQYF; cdr3_nt: TGTGCCAGCAGCTTAGAGGGAGCTAGCACAGATACGCAGTATTTT
clone_size: -; j_call: TRBJ1-2; d_call: -; v_call: TRBV25-1; cdr3_aa: CASSERRGSGGYGYTF; cdr3_nt: TGTGCCAGCAGTGAACGGAGGGGTAGCGGTGGCTATGGCTACACCTTC
clone_size: -; j_call: TRBJ1-5; d_call: -; v_call: TRBV7-9; cdr3_aa: CASSNIPGQPQHF; cdr3_nt: TGTGCCAGCAGCAATATCCCCGGTCAGCCCCAGCATTTT
clone_size: -; j_call: TRBJ1-4; d_call: -; v_call: TRBV3-1; cdr3_aa: CASSPNGAEKLFF; cdr3_nt: TGTGCCAGCAGCCCCAACGGAGCCGAAAAACTGTTTTTT
clone_size: -; j_call: TRBJ2-2; d_call: -; v_call: TRBV6-2/TRBV6-3; cdr3_aa: CASSYWGPNTGELFF; cdr3_nt: TGTGCCAGCAGTTACTGGGGGCCTAACACCGGGGAGCTGTTTTTT
clone_size: -; j_call: TRBJ2-3; d_call: TRBD1; v_call: TRBV10-2; cdr3_aa: CASSEYRGYGDTQYF; cdr3_nt: TGCGCCAGCAGTGAGTACAGGGGATACGGAGATACGCAGTATTTT
clone_size: -; j_call: TRBJ2-1; d_call: -; v_call: TRBV4-2; cdr3_aa: CASSQASGPINEQFF; cdr3_nt: TGTGCCAGCAGCCAGGCCAGCGGTCCCATCAATGAGCAGTTCTTC
clone_size: -; j_call: TRBJ1-2; d_call: -; v_call: TRBV7-2; cdr3_aa: CASSLWTENGYTF; cdr3_nt: TGTGCCAGCAGCTTATGGACGGAGAATGGCTACACCTTC
clone_size: many; j_call: TRBJ1-3; d_call: -; v_call: TRBV6-5; cdr3_aa: CASSYSRGNTIYF; cdr3_nt: TGTGCCAGCAGTTACTCCAGGGGAAACACCATATATTTT
clone_size: many; j_call: TRBJ2-1; d_call: -; v_call: TRBV15; cdr3_aa: CATSRDGSTSSYNEQFF; cdr3_nt: TGTGCCACCAGCAGAGACGGGAGTACGAGCTCCTACAATGAGCAGTTCTTC
clone_size: -; j_call: TRBJ2-3; d_call: TRBD2; v_call: TRBV4-2; cdr3_aa: CASSQVGLADTDTQYF; cdr3_nt: TGTGCCAGCAGCCAAGTCGGTCTAGCGGATACAGATACGCAGTATTTT
clone_size: few; j_call: TRBJ2-3; d_call: -; v_call: TRBV28; cdr3_aa: CASSSTVTDTQYF; cdr3_nt: TGTGCCAGCAGTTCGACAGTCACAGATACGCAGTATTTT
clone_size: few; j_call: TRBJ2-1; d_call: TRBD2; v_call: TRBV29-1; cdr3_aa: CSVVLASGSDEQFF; cdr3_nt: TGCAGCGTTGTTTTGGCTAGCGGGAGTGATGAGCAGTTCTTC
clone_size: -; j_call: TRBJ1-1; d_call: -; v_call: TRBV6-5; cdr3_aa: CASSLQGGGAEAFF; cdr3_nt: TGTGCCAGCAGTCTACAGGGAGGTGGGGCTGAAGCTTTCTTT
clone_size: few; j_call: TRBJ1-2; d_call: TRBD1; v_call: TRBV24-1; cdr3_aa: CATSDRRDSESYGYTF; cdr3_nt: TGTGCCACCAGTGATCGGAGGGACAGTGAGTCCTATGGCTACACCTTC
clone_size: -; j_call: TRBJ1-5; d_call: TRBD1; v_call: TRBV6-5; cdr3_aa: CASSYSGTGDQPQHF; cdr3_nt: TGTGCCAGCAGTTACTCGGGGACAGGGGATCAGCCCCAGCATTTT
clone_size: many; j_call: TRBJ2-1; d_call: -; v_call: TRBV7-8; cdr3_aa: CASSLAPWRSSYNEQFF; cdr3_nt: TGTGCCAGCAGCTTAGCGCCCTGGCGGAGCTCCTACAATGAGCAGTTCTTC
clone_size: -; j_call: TRBJ2-2; d_call: TRBD1; v_call: TRBV10-2; cdr3_aa: CARSTGTSTGELFF; cdr3_nt: TGCGCCAGATCGACAGGGACCTCCACCGGGGAGCTGTTTTTT
clone_size: -; j_call: TRBJ2-2; d_call: -; v_call: TRBV6-2/TRBV6-3; cdr3_aa: CASSYPQYKGTGELFF; cdr3_nt: TGTGCCAGCAGTTACCCCCAGTATAAGGGCACCGGGGAGCTGTTTTTT
clone_size: many; j_call: TRBJ2-7; d_call: -; v_call: TRBV27; cdr3_aa: CASSSRGGPYEQYF; cdr3_nt: TGTGCCAGCAGTTCCAGGGGCGGCCCCTACGAGCAGTACTTC
clone_size: many; j_call: TRBJ2-6; d_call: -; v_call: TRBV7-2; cdr3_aa: CASSLEISGANVLTF; cdr3_nt: TGTGCCAGCAGCTTAGAAATCTCTGGGGCCAACGTCCTGACTTTC
clone_size: few; j_call: TRBJ2-5; d_call: -; v_call: TRBV6-6; cdr3_aa: CASSDYRDTLGAQYF; cdr3_nt: TGTGCCAGCAGTGACTACCGGGACACCCTCGGGGCCCAGTACTTC
clone_size: many; j_call: TRBJ2-1; d_call: -; v_call: TRBV7-2; cdr3_aa: CASSLSLGEQFF; cdr3_nt: TGTGCCAGCAGCTTATCTCTCGGAGAGCAGTTCTTC
clone_size: many; j_call: TRBJ1-1; d_call: -; v_call: TRBV7-2; cdr3_aa: CASIKRGEFTEAFF; cdr3_nt: TGTGCCAGCATCAAAAGGGGGGAGTTCACTGAAGCTTTCTTT
clone_size: -; j_call: TRBJ2-1; d_call: TRBD2; v_call: TRBV7-2; cdr3_aa: CASSLRDRLAGAEYEQFF; cdr3_nt: TGTGCCAGCAGCTTAAGGGACCGACTAGCGGGAGCTGAGTATGAGCAGTTCTTC
clone_size: many; j_call: TRBJ2-7; d_call: TRBD2; v_call: TRBV7-2; cdr3_aa: CASSIGGRTSGTGYEQYF; cdr3_nt: TGTGCCAGCAGCATAGGAGGACGGACTAGCGGGACCGGATACGAGCAGTACTTC
clone_size: few; j_call: TRBJ2-2; d_call: -; v_call: TRBV4-3; cdr3_aa: CASSQDAWGAGTGELFF; cdr3_nt: TGCGCCAGCAGCCAAGATGCGTGGGGGGCGGGCACCGGGGAGCTGTTTTTT
clone_size: -; j_call: TRBJ2-2; d_call: TRBD2; v_call: TRBV12-3/TRBV12-4; cdr3_aa: CASSPKLAYHTGELFF; cdr3_nt: TGTGCCAGCAGTCCGAAACTAGCGTATCACACCGGGGAGCTGTTTTTT
clone_size: few; j_call: TRBJ2-4; d_call: -; v_call: TRBV7-6; cdr3_aa: CASSPYGTLRDGNIQYF; cdr3_nt: TGTGCCAGCAGCCCGTATGGGACACTTCGAGACGGAAACATTCAGTACTTC
clone_size: -; j_call: TRBJ1-1; d_call: -; v_call: TRBV7-9; cdr3_aa: CASSFAGGTNTEAFF; cdr3_nt: TGTGCCAGCAGCTTTGCGGGCGGTACGAACACTGAAGCTTTCTTT
clone_size: -; j_call: TRBJ2-5; d_call: -; v_call: TRBV20-1; cdr3_aa: CSARGPVETQYF; cdr3_nt: TGCAGTGCTAGGGGGCCGGTAGAGACCCAGTACTTC
clone_size: -; j_call: TRBJ2-1; d_call: -; v_call: TRBV7-9; cdr3_aa: CASRPERPEQFF; cdr3_nt: TGTGCCAGCAGACCAGAGAGACCTGAGCAGTTCTTC
clone_size: -; j_call: TRBJ2-5; d_call: -; v_call: TRBV5-1; cdr3_aa: CASRNQETQYF; cdr3_nt: TGCGCCAGCAGAAACCAAGAGACCCAGTACTTC
clone_size: -; j_call: TRBJ2-3; d_call: TRBD1; v_call: TRBV28; cdr3_aa: CASSLESPGGTQYF; cdr3_nt: TGTGCCAGCAGTTTAGAGAGTCCAGGGGGTACGCAGTATTTT
clone_size: -; j_call: TRBJ1-6; d_call: TRBD1; v_call: TRBV27; cdr3_aa: CASSTLQGAAYNSPLHF; cdr3_nt: TGTGCCAGCAGCACCTTGCAGGGGGCTGCTTATAATTCACCCCTCCACTTT
clone_size: few; j_call: TRBJ2-1; d_call: -; v_call: TRBV20-1; cdr3_aa: CSARLRMQGNEQFF; cdr3_nt: TGCAGTGCTAGACTTAGGATGCAAGGGAATGAGCAGTTCTTC
clone_size: -; j_call: TRBJ1-3; d_call: -; v_call: TRBV7-9; cdr3_aa: CASSSPGDGVRSGNTIYF; cdr3_nt: TGTGCCAGCAGCTCCCCAGGTGACGGAGTACGCTCTGGAAACACCATATATTTT
clone_size: few; j_call: TRBJ1-3; d_call: -; v_call: TRBV9; cdr3_aa: CASSPRDGPSGNTIYF; cdr3_nt: TGTGCCAGCAGCCCCCGGGACGGACCCTCTGGAAACACCATATATTTT
clone_size: -; j_call: TRBJ1-2; d_call: -; v_call: TRBV28; cdr3_aa: CASSFAIYGYTF; cdr3_nt: TGTGCCAGCAGTTTTGCGATCTATGGCTACACCTTC
clone_size: few; j_call: TRBJ2-3; d_call: TRBD1; v_call: TRBV7-9; cdr3_aa: CASSFGTASTDTQYF; cdr3_nt: TGTGCCAGCAGCTTTGGGACAGCAAGCACAGATACGCAGTATTTT
clone_size: -; j_call: TRBJ2-1; d_call: TRBD2; v_call: TRBV4-3; cdr3_aa: CASSQVSGSGYEQFF; cdr3_nt: TGCGCCAGCAGCCAAGTTAGCGGGAGTGGCTATGAGCAGTTCTTC
clone_size: few; j_call: TRBJ2-1; d_call: -; v_call: TRBV10-3; cdr3_aa: CAISGVVNEQFF; cdr3_nt: TGTGCCATTTCGGGAGTCGTCAATGAGCAGTTCTTC